A single T cell receptor (beta chain) is shown here with its context. Its antigen is undetermined. Produced via immunoSEQ multiplex PCR; TCRdb's table is partial and in-frame only. The repertoire includes hundreds of thousands of clones, about 95% of them detected once, and 0.11% sits in the top ten. This record comes from a study of shared clonotypes between healthy human individuals. Findings and limits, study-wide: Some naive CD4 clonotypes, 4% to 6%, turned up in common across a handful of donors.

CD8 cells classed as naive were CD45RO-negative and positively selected for CCR7, excluding terminally differentiated effector memory CD45RA+ cells. Adult donors, all healthy and HIV-negative, had no recent acute infections or vaccinations. The receptor was derived from a woman aged 25 to 39 in good health. The sample comprised naive CD8+ T cells sorted from blood.

The CDR3 loop is CASSMGGSEKLFF. The CDR3 bases are TGTGCCAGCTCCATGGGGGGGAGTGAAAAACTGTTTTTT. The chain couples TRBV28 to TRBJ1-4; a possible D gene is TRBD1 (5 bases). Germline V lookup: CDR1 MDHEN, CDR2 SYDVKM. The CDR3 runs 13 residues. The ends were cut back, 8 bases at V and 7 bases at J, with 14 bases in the middle.